Ten or more counts support the clone carrying this T cell receptor beta chain. Sample time point: newly diagnosed GD, antithyroid drugs for less than 3 months. From RNA extracted from PBMCs, the TCR library was made. This record belongs to a study of regulatory T cells in long-lasting Graves disease. The CDR3 covers 15 residues. The germline V gene has CDR1 SGHAT and CDR2 FQNNGV. Trimming shortened V by 5 bases and J by 2 bases, and 10 bases separated the two germline ends. The authors built TCR beta libraries using iRepertoire HTBI primers and Arm-PCR of CDR3 regions. TCRdb redid the calling of the multiplex PCR reads with MiXCR, one entry per CDR3 protein. Of around 420,000 distinct CDR3 sequences listed, over 12% are singletons. These data also formed part of another study, on T cells in Graves' hyperthyroidism and ophthalmopathy. That source reports: Appearing also in blood were most of the thyroid clonotypes expanded above 0.001.

The V gene is TRBV11-2, the J gene TRBJ1-6; no clear D. The specimen was peripheral blood mononuclear cells (PBMCs), collected at new diagnosis, from a patient treated with antithyroid drugs. The source is a woman in her thirties or forties with Graves disease. The CDR3 DNA sequence: TGTGCCAGCAGCCCAGATAGGGCCTATAATTCACCCCTCCACTTT. Its protein is CASSPDRAYNSPLHF.